This entry is about one TCR beta chain. No antigen is known for it. There are no base qualities to consult, and no much larger clone falls within one base. All of the isolated RNA was reverse transcribed with the High Capacity cDNA Reverse Transcription Kit, so expressed TCRB transcripts were sequenced. Deep immunoSEQ sequencing was applied to naive, central memory and regulatory T cell samples, giving an average of roughly 3.5 million total reads per sample. After sorted cells were lysed in RLT buffer, RNA was extracted with DNase-treated RNeasy Micro or Mini kits, with the choice depending on cell number. To prevent cross-contamination, each cell subset was processed individually, whereas patient and healthy donor samples were processed jointly. TCRB sequences were amplified from cDNA with the immunoSEQ multiplex PCR, producing 87-bp fragments spanning the CDR3 region. Sequencing of the amplicons was done on the Illumina HiSeq platform. On the study's bioinformatics: PCR bias was corrected computationally using synthetic template baselines, and reads within Hamming distance 2 were collapsed, with unmergeable singletons discarded. By aligning reads against IMGT, V, D and J genes, CDR3 length, and insertions or deletions at six rearrangement sites were assigned. Within each subset, clonotype counts were normalized to sorted cell number, and only after that were true diversity and Gini coefficients computed with the tcR R package. The overlap coefficient, calculated on TCRB nucleotide sequences, was used to quantify repertoire sharing. Out-of-frame TCRB sequences from naive cells were analyzed to stand in for the pre-selection repertoire. TCRdb limited this immuneACCESS table to in-frame rearrangements with V and J called. A share of clones is missing; checked studies link under half to unresolved V genes, and the rest is unexplained. That table is the source of V, J and clone size, and D and trimming were worked out from the DNA. The sample table shows 970,000 or so clones, and roughly 17% are seen once. The ten largest clones represent 0.02% to 0.025% of the sample.

This record comes from a study of beta chain features in type 1 diabetes (dated by TCRdb to 2017 to 2018). In terms of the full investigation: Patients and healthy donors did not differ in mean age, gender distribution, total cell number or subset yield. A total of 85 million to 140 million sorted cells were examined across all samples, and a strong correlation was observed between cell number per subset and RNA yield. In the study, recently diagnosed type 1 diabetes patients and matched healthy donors were compared on the TCRB repertoires of their sorted circulating CD4+ T cell subsets. Naive and central memory subsets were obtained from all 30 or so donors, but regulatory and stem cell-like memory subsets were isolated from only 8 patients and roughly 8 healthy donors. Findings and caveats that apply to the study as a whole: At VDJ recombination sites, patients with type 1 diabetes made fewer insertions and deleted more nucleotides, a pattern implying thymic rearrangement abnormalities. Naive, central memory and regulatory TCRB repertoires appeared to be more alike among patients than among healthy donors. Only small numbers of individuals were included in the HLA sub-analyses, which left unresolved whether HLA type had any influence on TCRB rearrangement. In all four CD4+ subsets, TCRB CDR3 length was moderately but significantly shorter in type 1 diabetes patients. Sequencing cDNA rather than genomic DNA could over-represent highly expressing activated cells, although activation and CD3 levels did not differ between groups. Shorter templates might have been favored by PCR, but patient and control samples were amplified and corrected together, so both groups would have been affected equally by any skew.

Each donor gave one peripheral blood draw, averaging approximately 110 mL, which was collected into heparinised tubes. Using a panel that included CD45RO, CCR7, CD25, CD127, CD95 and CD27, naive, central memory, regulatory and stem cell-like memory CD4+ T cells were sorted on a BD FACSAria II. A purity above 95% was achieved for all sorted populations. PBMCs were isolated right away by Lymphoprep density gradient centrifugation and were stained directly, without culture. Samples were stained and sorted in pairs, with one healthy donor and one patient per experiment, so that batch effects were minimized. Including the terminal cysteine and phenylalanine, the CDR3 comprises 11 residues. Of all the DNA, just the CDR3 is kept, 33 bases in frame from base 1. From the germline V gene, CDR1 is MNHNS and CDR2 is SASEGT. Cut back by 6 bases and 3 bases, the V and J ends lie 5 bases apart.

Sequencing was carried out using naive CD4+ T cells from blood. In the paper's terms, the cell subset or site label means: true naive CD4+ T cells. This receptor was obtained from a woman under 30 in good health. The sequence is built from TRBV6-1 and TRBJ1-1; the D gene lacks a confident call. The CDR3 region: CASRDYTEAFF. The nucleotide sequence reads as follows: TGTGCCAGCAGAGATTACACTGAAGCTTTCTTT.